This is a list of T cell receptor beta chains from one sample in a study of cytomegalovirus exposure and HLA in healthy donors. Data came from immunoSEQ multiplex PCR; TCRdb stores just in-frame clones and leaves some out. The repertoire consists of some 130,000 clones, with approximately 87% occurring once and the leading ten covering around 5.5%. The specimen was PBMCs. Receptors originate from a woman aged 25 to 39 in good health and CMV-seronegative. Both conserved end residues are part of each CDR3. The order of the fields is D gene, V gene, clone size, J gene, CDR3 protein, CDR3 DNA. A D gene is named only where the DNA matches it firmly. Expanded clones are given a class, and other clones once, few, many or no size at all.

D gene: NA
V gene: TRBV11-2
clone size: NA
J gene: TRBJ2-7
CDR3 protein: CASSSPGGQLSYEQYF
CDR3 DNA: TGTGCCAGCAGCTCTCCCGGCGGCCAACTATCCTACGAGCAGTACTTC

D gene: TRBD1
V gene: TRBV2
clone size: NA
J gene: TRBJ2-7
CDR3 protein: CASSVQGVPYEQYF
CDR3 DNA: TGTGCCAGCAGTGTACAGGGGGTACCCTACGAGCAGTACTTC

D gene: NA
V gene: TRBV7-6
clone size: NA
J gene: TRBJ2-5
CDR3 protein: CASSLVLETQYF
CDR3 DNA: TGTGCCAGCAGCTTAGTTCTCGAGACCCAGTACTTC

D gene: NA
V gene: TRBV28
clone size: NA
J gene: TRBJ2-3
CDR3 protein: CASSPRLSPDTQYF
CDR3 DNA: TGTGCCAGCAGCCCGAGACTATCTCCTGATACGCAGTATTTT

D gene: TRBD2
V gene: TRBV11-2
clone size: NA
J gene: TRBJ2-1
CDR3 protein: CASSPNLGGGNYNEQFF
CDR3 DNA: TGTGCCAGCAGCCCGAACCTAGGCGGGGGGAACTACAATGAGCAGTTCTTC

D gene: TRBD2
V gene: TRBV5-4
clone size: once
J gene: TRBJ2-3
CDR3 protein: CASSGSGRAGGQSTDTQYF
CDR3 DNA: TGTGCCAGCAGCGGGAGCGGGAGGGCCGGGGGCCAGAGCACAGATACGCAGTATTTT

D gene: NA
V gene: TRBV5-6
clone size: NA
J gene: TRBJ1-1
CDR3 protein: CASRFGTSGTEAFF
CDR3 DNA: TGTGCCAGCAGGTTTGGTACTTCGGGCACTGAAGCTTTCTTT

D gene: NA
V gene: TRBV28
clone size: NA
J gene: TRBJ1-4
CDR3 protein: CASNPGGYNEKLFF
CDR3 DNA: TGTGCCAGCAATCCCGGGGGTTATAATGAAAAACTGTTTTTT

D gene: NA
V gene: TRBV7-3
clone size: NA
J gene: TRBJ1-1
CDR3 protein: CASSFSTNTEAFF
CDR3 DNA: TGTGCCAGCAGCTTTTCTACGAACACTGAAGCTTTCTTT

D gene: TRBD2
V gene: TRBV4-3
clone size: NA
J gene: TRBJ2-7
CDR3 protein: CASSQGERGGKDEQYF
CDR3 DNA: TGCGCCAGCAGCCAAGGGGAGCGGGGAGGGAAGGACGAGCAGTACTTC

D gene: TRBD2
V gene: TRBV10-3
clone size: NA
J gene: TRBJ2-2
CDR3 protein: CAISDPNTSGENTGELFF
CDR3 DNA: TGTGCCATCAGTGACCCGAATACTAGCGGGGAGAACACCGGGGAGCTGTTTTTT

D gene: NA
V gene: TRBV6-5
clone size: NA
J gene: TRBJ2-1
CDR3 protein: CASRPWQGSYNEQFF
CDR3 DNA: TGTGCCAGCAGACCCTGGCAGGGATCTTACAATGAGCAGTTCTTC

D gene: TRBD2
V gene: TRBV27
clone size: few
J gene: TRBJ2-7
CDR3 protein: CASSFGTSGGGYEQYF
CDR3 DNA: TGTGCCAGCAGTTTCGGGACTAGCGGGGGGGGTTACGAGCAGTACTTC

D gene: NA
V gene: TRBV4-2
clone size: few
J gene: TRBJ1-5
CDR3 protein: CASHRDVGGQPQHF
CDR3 DNA: TGTGCCAGCCACAGGGATGTGGGTGGCCAGCCCCAGCATTTT

D gene: TRBD1
V gene: TRBV6-5
clone size: NA
J gene: TRBJ1-2
CDR3 protein: CASSSGQGSYGYTF
CDR3 DNA: TGTGCCAGCAGTTCCGGACAGGGAAGCTATGGCTACACCTTC

D gene: TRBD1
V gene: TRBV10-3
clone size: NA
J gene: TRBJ1-5
CDR3 protein: CAIRGQGYDQPQHF
CDR3 DNA: TGTGCCATCCGAGGACAGGGATATGATCAGCCCCAGCATTTT

D gene: NA
V gene: TRBV2
clone size: NA
J gene: TRBJ1-1
CDR3 protein: CASSVDIMNTEAFF
CDR3 DNA: TGTGCCAGCAGCGTGGACATCATGAACACTGAAGCTTTCTTT

D gene: NA
V gene: TRBV2
clone size: NA
J gene: TRBJ2-4
CDR3 protein: CASGLRTLAKNIQYF
CDR3 DNA: TGTGCCAGCGGGTTGCGGACTCTAGCCAAAAACATTCAGTACTTC

D gene: TRBD2
V gene: TRBV29-1
clone size: NA
J gene: TRBJ2-7
CDR3 protein: CSVEKVETSGPEQYF
CDR3 DNA: TGCAGCGTTGAGAAGGTCGAGACTAGCGGGCCCGAGCAGTACTTC

D gene: NA
V gene: TRBV5-4
clone size: NA
J gene: TRBJ2-1
CDR3 protein: CASSPTGKAVGEQFF
CDR3 DNA: TGTGCCAGCAGCCCCACCGGGAAAGCCGTGGGTGAGCAGTTCTTC

D gene: TRBD2
V gene: TRBV29-1
clone size: NA
J gene: TRBJ2-1
CDR3 protein: CSVAREAYNEQFF
CDR3 DNA: TGCAGCGTCGCCCGGGAGGCCTACAATGAGCAGTTCTTC

D gene: NA
V gene: TRBV18
clone size: once
J gene: TRBJ2-3
CDR3 protein: CASSIVLTDTQYF
CDR3 DNA: TGTGCCAGCTCAATAGTACTCACAGATACGCAGTATTTT

D gene: TRBD2
V gene: TRBV7-2
clone size: NA
J gene: TRBJ2-7
CDR3 protein: CASSNSGSRAEQYF
CDR3 DNA: TGTGCCAGCAGCAACAGCGGGAGTAGGGCCGAGCAGTACTTC

D gene: TRBD1
V gene: TRBV19
clone size: NA
J gene: TRBJ2-7
CDR3 protein: CASRPRTGLSYEQYF
CDR3 DNA: TGTGCCAGTAGACCCAGGACAGGGTTGTCCTACGAGCAGTACTTC

D gene: NA
V gene: TRBV5-5
clone size: few
J gene: TRBJ1-4
CDR3 protein: CASRNAAIANEKLFF
CDR3 DNA: TGTGCCAGCAGGAATGCAGCGATCGCTAATGAAAAACTGTTTTTT

D gene: NA
V gene: TRBV19
clone size: NA
J gene: TRBJ2-1
CDR3 protein: CASSIDASNEQFF
CDR3 DNA: TGTGCCAGTAGTATAGATGCGAGTAATGAGCAGTTCTTC

D gene: NA
V gene: TRBV30
clone size: once
J gene: TRBJ1-5
CDR3 protein: CAWSPGGSNQPQHF
CDR3 DNA: TGTGCCTGGAGTCCCGGGGGTAGCAATCAGCCCCAGCATTTT

D gene: TRBD2
V gene: TRBV9
clone size: NA
J gene: TRBJ2-5
CDR3 protein: CASSVGNSGGQETQYF
CDR3 DNA: TGTGCCAGCAGCGTAGGGAATAGCGGGGGTCAAGAGACCCAGTACTTC

D gene: TRBD1
V gene: TRBV2
clone size: few
J gene: TRBJ1-1
CDR3 protein: CASNEGQMNTEAFF
CDR3 DNA: TGTGCCAGCAACGAGGGACAGATGAACACTGAAGCTTTCTTT

D gene: NA
V gene: TRBV27
clone size: NA
J gene: TRBJ2-2
CDR3 protein: CASSSRRGLVTGELFF
CDR3 DNA: TGTGCCAGCAGTTCCCGCCGGGGACTCGTCACCGGGGAGCTGTTTTTT

D gene: NA
V gene: TRBV21-1
clone size: NA
J gene: TRBJ2-7
CDR3 protein: CASSWGQAEAYEQYF
CDR3 DNA: TGTGCCAGCAGCTGGGGACAGGCGGAAGCCTACGAGCAGTACTTC

D gene: TRBD2
V gene: TRBV28
clone size: NA
J gene: TRBJ2-7
CDR3 protein: CASRRPGLADVNYEQYF
CDR3 DNA: TGTGCCAGCAGGAGGCCGGGACTAGCGGATGTGAACTACGAGCAGTACTTC

D gene: NA
V gene: TRBV7-9
clone size: once
J gene: TRBJ2-7
CDR3 protein: CASSSIGSYEQYF
CDR3 DNA: TGTGCCAGCAGCTCGATCGGCTCCTACGAGCAGTACTTC

D gene: NA
V gene: TRBV6-1
clone size: NA
J gene: TRBJ1-2
CDR3 protein: CASSTTGRGYTF
CDR3 DNA: TGTGCCAGCAGTACAACAGGGCGAGGCTACACCTTC

D gene: TRBD1
V gene: TRBV28
clone size: NA
J gene: TRBJ1-4
CDR3 protein: CASSLPRTGASLREKLFF
CDR3 DNA: TGTGCCAGCAGTTTACCCAGGACAGGGGCCTCATTAAGGGAAAAACTGTTTTTT

D gene: NA
V gene: TRBV13
clone size: NA
J gene: TRBJ1-4
CDR3 protein: CASSHFRGGNEKLFF
CDR3 DNA: TGTGCCAGCAGTCACTTCAGGGGTGGTAATGAAAAACTGTTTTTT

D gene: NA
V gene: TRBV28
clone size: NA
J gene: TRBJ2-7
CDR3 protein: CASSTRREPYEQYF
CDR3 DNA: TGTGCCAGCAGTACACGAAGGGAGCCCTACGAGCAGTACTTC

D gene: NA
V gene: TRBV7-8
clone size: NA
J gene: TRBJ2-1
CDR3 protein: CASSPQGRGFNEQFF
CDR3 DNA: TGTGCCAGCAGCCCACAGGGTAGAGGTTTCAATGAGCAGTTCTTC

D gene: NA
V gene: TRBV7-9
clone size: NA
J gene: TRBJ2-7
CDR3 protein: CASTRRENEQYF
CDR3 DNA: TGTGCCAGCACCCGAAGAGAAAACGAGCAGTACTTC

D gene: NA
V gene: TRBV5-1
clone size: NA
J gene: TRBJ1-3
CDR3 protein: CASGGQPGNTIYF
CDR3 DNA: TGCGCCAGCGGCGGACAGCCAGGAAACACCATATATTTT

D gene: NA
V gene: TRBV28
clone size: NA
J gene: TRBJ1-1
CDR3 protein: CASSLWQNEAFF
CDR3 DNA: TGTGCCAGCAGTTTATGGCAGAACGAAGCTTTCTTT